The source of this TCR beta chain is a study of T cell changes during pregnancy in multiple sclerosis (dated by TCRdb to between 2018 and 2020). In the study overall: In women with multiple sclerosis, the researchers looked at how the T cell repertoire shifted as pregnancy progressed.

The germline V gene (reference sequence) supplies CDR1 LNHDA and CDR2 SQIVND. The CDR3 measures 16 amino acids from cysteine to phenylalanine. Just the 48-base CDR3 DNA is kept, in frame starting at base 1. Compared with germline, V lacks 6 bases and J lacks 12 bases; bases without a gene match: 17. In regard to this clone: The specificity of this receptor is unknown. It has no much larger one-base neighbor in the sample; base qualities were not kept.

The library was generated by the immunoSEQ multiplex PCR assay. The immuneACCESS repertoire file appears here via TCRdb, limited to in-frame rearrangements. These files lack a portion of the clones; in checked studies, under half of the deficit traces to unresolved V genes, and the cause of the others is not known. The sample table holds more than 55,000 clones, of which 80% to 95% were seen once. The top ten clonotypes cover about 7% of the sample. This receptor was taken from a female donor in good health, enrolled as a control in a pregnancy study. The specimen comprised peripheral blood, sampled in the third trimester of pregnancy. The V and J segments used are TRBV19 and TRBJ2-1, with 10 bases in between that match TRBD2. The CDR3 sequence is CASRASGRALPYSQFF. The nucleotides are TGTGCCAGTAGGGCAAGCGGGAGGGCCCTCCCCTACTCGCAGTTCTTC.